This T cell receptor beta chain was sequenced during a study of cytotoxic CD8 clonotypes in ibrutinib-treated CLL (TCRdb year 2021). Broadly, across the study: In this cohort, 15 patients were treatment-naive and approximately ten were relapsed/refractory, while about 17 had unmutated IGHV. Patients were still on ibrutinib when every remission and progressive disease sample was collected. Samples at response were collected after a median of 12 months of treatment, with a range of about 6 to 36 months. On average, each sample yielded around 250,000 productive templates and about 94,000 productive rearrangements. Cryopreserved peripheral blood mononuclear cells were collected before treatment, at response, and at either disease progression or sustained remission. Longitudinal samples were obtainable from about 30% of the 86 participants in the trial. Partial responses were observed in about 25 patients and complete responses in 2; after a median follow-up of around 68 months, remission was maintained in roughly 14 patients and progression was observed in some 12.

CDR1 and CDR2 (WSHSY, SAAADI) derive from the germline V gene. The trim is 4 bases for V and 1 base for J, with a gap of 14 bases between the germline ends. Inclusive of the bounding cysteine and phenylalanine, the CDR3 is 16 residues long. Only the CDR3 portion is preserved as DNA: 48 bases, with reading frame beginning at the first base. Findings and caveats that apply to the study as a whole: Clonality rose at ibrutinib response, remained stable during sustained remission, and dropped back toward baseline at progression. Lymph node repertoires were not examined, and the timing of sampling was not matched between patients in sustained remission and those whose disease progressed. Baseline clonality exceeded that of age-matched healthy donors and correlated strongly with circulating CD8+ T-cell counts. Public clonotypes were rare and either shrank or stayed stable during treatment, and the rise in clonality at ibrutinib response reflected expansion of private clonotypes.

Details on this clone: There is no known antigen for this receptor. No base-level quality is on record; no much larger clone is a single base apart.

Each clonotype received, on average, around 10x coverage in deep resolution sequencing performed on a MiSeq, where the target depth lay between 1 in 1 million and 1 in 200,000 T cells. The immunoSEQ hsTCRB Kit was used to generate TCR beta libraries. The original pipeline was this. The data were analyzed with ImmunoSEQ Analyzer and ImmunoSEQ Data Assistant, and V, D and J gene assignments followed IMGT definitions. Clonality, which ranges from 0 to 1, was calculated as one minus the normalized Shannon entropy of productive rearrangement frequencies. Public clonotype analysis was restricted to overrepresented clonotypes comprising at least 0.05% of each patient's repertoire. Some 13 age-matched healthy donor repertoires from immuneACCESS served as clonality controls. TCRdb holds this immuneACCESS table with in-frame rearrangements only. Some clones are missing; in checked studies, unresolved V genes explain under half, and the rest has no known cause. The V and J calls and clone size are taken from that table; D and trimming were inferred from the DNA. The sample table holds some 13,000 clones, of which under 65% were seen once. Of the sample, 34% is held by the ten largest clones.

For TCR beta library preparation, 2 to 2.5 micrograms of genomic DNA were isolated from cryopreserved PBMCs. Longitudinal blood samples from CLL patients receiving ibrutinib monotherapy were subjected to high-throughput TCR beta sequencing. The patients were enrolled in a single-center, open-label phase 2 trial of ibrutinib monotherapy. This sample comprised PBMCs, obtained at a 24-month disease-progression time point, from a patient treated with ibrutinib. This sequence uses TRBV10-2 and TRBJ2-1; the D gene is tentatively TRBD1 or TRBD2, each matching 7 bases. The receptor comes from a human donor with chronic lymphocytic leukemia. The nucleotides read TGCGCCAGCAGTGGAGAGCGGGACAGATCCTACAATGAGCAGTTCTTC. Its amino acids are CASSGERDRSYNEQFF.